The 11 T cell receptor beta chains below were found in one sample sequenced in a study of T-cell memory formation after mild COVID-19. TCRdb analysed the 5' RACE reads with MiXCR anew, one entry per CDR3 protein. Of 350,000 or so distinct CDR3 sequences in the sample, roughly 19% were seen once. Material: PBMCs or a T cell subset sorted from them (not recorded which). These receptors originate from a man aged 18 to 29 who had mild COVID-19 (a few samples of this study predate the infection). Cell type and time point are not known.

This clonotype showed up many times. The rearrangement uses TRBV5-5 and TRBJ2-5; no reliable D call. Trimming pared 1 base from V and 5 bases from J, leaving 15 bases between. Germline V gene lookup returns CDR1 SGHKS and CDR2 YYEKEE (reference sequence). The CDR3 covers 15 residues. CDR3 nucleotide sequence: TGTGCCAGCAGCTTGCGCCCAGACGACTGGGAGACCCAGTACTTC. Protein sequence: CASSLRPDDWETQYF.

The V and J genes are TRBV18 and TRBJ2-3; weak D call: TRBD2 (5 bases). V lost 3 bases to trimming and J lost 6 bases, with 16 bases between them. Germline V gene lookup returns CDR1 KGHSH and CDR2 LQKENI. The CDR3 loop spans 15 amino acids. CDR3 sequence (DNA): TGTGCCAGCTCACCGCTGCCGAGGTCGGGGGATACGCAGTATTTT. It is translated as CASSPLPRSGDTQYF.

This clonotype appeared a few times. This chain joins TRBV27 and TRBJ1-2; TRBD1 is a possible D gene (5 bases). The germline gives CDR1 MNHEY, CDR2 SMNVEV (reference sequence). The V gene lost 6 bases and the J gene lost 5 bases, with 19 bases spanning the gap. This CDR3 is 15 amino acids long. CDR3 sequence reads: CASSPGPSGRYGYTF. In DNA form, the CDR3 reads TGTGCCAGCAGCCCTGGGCCTTCAGGGAGGTATGGCTACACCTTC.

This clonotype has just a few counts. V usage is TRBV12-3 or TRBV12-4 and J usage is TRBJ2-5; 11 bases line up with TRBD2. This CDR3 comprises 15 residues. V dropped 5 bases and J dropped 2; count of bases not matched to a gene: 4. The CDR3 sequence is CASSTTSGVQETQYF. The CDR3, as DNA: TGTGCCAGCAGTACGACTAGCGGGGTTCAAGAGACCCAGTACTTC.

This chain uses TRBV21-1 with TRBJ2-7; the table calls TRBD1, which could not be checked here. TRBV21-1 is a pseudogene. The CDR3 spans 18 residues. CDR3 in DNA: TGTGCCAGCAGCATCCTTAGGACAGACCCCCATCACTCCTACGAGCAGTACGTC. Encoded protein: CASSILRTDPHHSYEQYV.

This clonotype was counted at least ten times. This chain connects TRBV7-9 to TRBJ2-7; the match to TRBD1 covers 7 bases. The CDR3 spans 14 residues. Germline trimming cut 1 base from V and 10 bases from J; bases unmatched to any gene: 10. Germline V CDR1 and CDR2: SEHNR, FQNEAQ (reference sequence). The CDR3 DNA reads TGTGCCAGCAGCTTAGGGGGACAGATCCGACGTCAGTACTTC. This codes for CASSLGGQIRRQYF. Full variable domain (remainder filled in from reference TRBV7-9 and TRBJ2-7): DTGVSQNPRHKITKRGQNVTFRCDPISEHNRLYWYRQTLGQGPEFLTYFQNEAQLEKSRLLSDRFSAERPKGSFSTLEIQRTEQGDSAMYLCASSLGGQIRRQYFGPGTRLTVT.

V is TRBV7-2 and J is TRBJ1-5; perhaps TRBD1 as D (6 bases). Trimming cost V 2 bases and J 1 base, with 9 bases left between them. Germline values: CDR1 SGHTA, CDR2 FQGNSA. This CDR3 spans 15 amino acids. CDR3 residues: CASSLRTVSNQPQHF. For the CDR3, the DNA is TGTGCCAGCAGCTTACGGACAGTGAGCAATCAGCCCCAGCATTTT.

The chain joins TRBV6-2 or TRBV6-3 to TRBJ1-2; 12 bases line up with TRBD1. In germline, CDR1 is MNHEY, CDR2 SVGEGT. The CDR3 runs 15 residues. V was pared by 6 bases and J by 5 bases, with 7 bases of the junction left unmatched. The CDR3, as DNA: TGTGCCAGCAGCGATGTGGGACAGGGGGCGTATGGCTACACCTTC. It translates to CASSDVGQGAYGYTF.

This clonotype was observed a handful of times. The rearrangement uses TRBV7-2 and TRBJ2-1; 9 positions match TRBD2. J lost 8 bases, V lost 4 bases, and 9 bases had no gene match. The germline gives CDR1 SGHTA, CDR2 FQGNSA. The CDR3 runs 15 residues. CDR3 nucleotides: TGTGCCAGCAGCTATTCGTCTAGCGGGGCCGATGAGCAGTTCTTC. This translates into CASSYSSSGADEQFF.

This clonotype has a handful of counts. This chain joins TRBV7-3 and TRBJ2-3; tentative D call: TRBD2 (5 bases). V was cut by 2 bases and J by 1 base, with 10 bases left in between. Looked up from germline, CDR1 is SGHTA and CDR2 is FQGTGA. The CDR3 sequence is 15 residues long. CDR3 DNA sequence: TGTGCCAGCAGCTTATATCTGGGAGGCACAGATACGCAGTATTTT. Its protein product is CASSLYLGGTDTQYF.

This sequence joins TRBV12-3 or TRBV12-4 and TRBJ2-6, with D possibly matching TRBD1 (5 bases). Trimming took off 10 bases at V and 0 bases at J, with 7 bases between the two ends. The CDR3 runs 13 residues. CDR3 residues: CATRVSGANVLTF. The CDR3 DNA is TGTGCCACCAGGGTCTCTGGGGCCAACGTCCTGACTTTC.